This T cell receptor (beta chain) comes out of a study of early stage breast cancer tumors. On the study more broadly: ER+/PR+/HER2- status applied to about 80% of the 16 invasive breast tumors. Study-wide results and limits: Compared with adjacent normal breast tissue, tumors showed roughly 2.4-fold greater T cell density and higher clonality.

TCRdb's table, derived via immunoSEQ multiplex PCR, lists solely in-frame clones and lacks some. This table holds about 36,000 clones, roughly 72% found once. This clone has a handful of counts. Its target is not known. The CDR3 sequence is 15 residues long. CDR1 and CDR2 (germline): LNHDA, SQIVND (reference sequence). The germline V and J ends were trimmed by 4 bases and 4 bases, with 17 bases remaining between them. The specimen sequenced was blood. The chain employs TRBV19 and TRBJ2-7; D is possibly TRBD1 (6 bases). The origin of this receptor is a person between 55 and 69 years old with breast cancer. This CDR3 is CASSTPGQQGYEQYF. CDR3 sequence (DNA): TGTGCCAGTAGTACGCCGGGCCAGCAGGGGTACGAGCAGTACTTC.